This is a list of T cell receptor beta chains from one sample in a study of blood T cell repertoires in COVID-19. Clones were read by immunoSEQ multiplex PCR, and TCRdb kept only the in-frame ones, dropping some. The table lists roughly 220,000 clones, approximately 86% of them singletons. Sequenced material: PBMCs or T cells enriched from blood (not recorded which). The receptors derive from a woman aged 50 to 60 with acute COVID-19. Each CDR3 is given with its conserved first and last residue. Each record gives: J gene, D gene, clone size, V gene, CDR3 protein, CDR3 DNA. D genes are given only for firm matches. The size entry is marked missing in some rows and otherwise reads once, few, many or a size class.

j_gene: TRBJ1-1
d_gene: .
abundance: .
v_gene: TRBV9
CDR3aa: CASSPPGNTEAFF
CDR3nt: TGTGCCAGCAGCCCCCCGGGGAATACTGAAGCTTTCTTT

j_gene: TRBJ1-1
d_gene: TRBD1
abundance: .
v_gene: TRBV9
CDR3aa: CASSVRTGGITEAFF
CDR3nt: TGTGCCAGCAGCGTCCGGACAGGGGGGATCACTGAAGCTTTCTTT

j_gene: TRBJ2-2
d_gene: .
abundance: .
v_gene: TRBV5-1
CDR3aa: CASSLNPGSGELFF
CDR3nt: TGCGCCAGCAGCTTGAACCCGGGGTCCGGGGAGCTGTTTTTT

j_gene: TRBJ1-5
d_gene: .
abundance: few
v_gene: TRBV27
CDR3aa: CASSLWGPNQPQHF
CDR3nt: TGTGCCAGCAGTTTATGGGGCCCAAATCAGCCCCAGCATTTT

j_gene: TRBJ2-7
d_gene: .
abundance: .
v_gene: TRBV6-5
CDR3aa: CASSRAREIYEQYF
CDR3nt: TGTGCCAGCAGTCGGGCGCGGGAAATCTACGAGCAGTACTTC

j_gene: TRBJ1-6
d_gene: .
abundance: .
v_gene: TRBV7-2
CDR3aa: CASSPFSTDNSPLHF
CDR3nt: TGTGCCAGCAGCCCCTTCTCGACAGACAATTCACCCCTCCACTTT

j_gene: TRBJ1-2
d_gene: .
abundance: .
v_gene: TRBV11-2
CDR3aa: CASRIGLAPNYGYTF
CDR3nt: TGTGCCAGCAGGATCGGACTAGCTCCTAACTATGGCTACACCTTC

j_gene: TRBJ1-6
d_gene: .
abundance: .
v_gene: TRBV2
CDR3aa: CASSKWAENSPLHF
CDR3nt: TGTGCCAGCAGTAAGTGGGCCGAAAATTCACCCCTCCACTTT

j_gene: TRBJ1-1
d_gene: .
abundance: .
v_gene: TRBV30
CDR3aa: CAWSEEGRTGTEAFF
CDR3nt: TGTGCCTGGAGTGAGGAAGGTAGAACAGGCACTGAAGCTTTCTTT

j_gene: TRBJ2-7
d_gene: TRBD2
abundance: .
v_gene: TRBV5-4
CDR3aa: CASSGWTSGRSYEQYF
CDR3nt: TGTGCCAGCAGCGGGTGGACTAGCGGGAGATCCTACGAGCAGTACTTC

j_gene: TRBJ2-3
d_gene: TRBD1
abundance: .
v_gene: TRBV18
CDR3aa: CASSVDRGTSDTQYF
CDR3nt: TGTGCCAGCTCAGTCGACAGGGGGACATCAGATACGCAGTATTTT

j_gene: TRBJ1-1
d_gene: .
abundance: .
v_gene: TRBV19
CDR3aa: CASSMWETEAFF
CDR3nt: TGTGCCAGTAGTATGTGGGAGACTGAAGCTTTCTTT

j_gene: TRBJ2-3
d_gene: TRBD2
abundance: .
v_gene: TRBV10-3
CDR3aa: CAISEASGRKDTQYF
CDR3nt: TGTGCCATCAGTGAGGCTAGCGGGAGAAAAGATACGCAGTATTTT

j_gene: TRBJ1-3
d_gene: .
abundance: .
v_gene: TRBV5-1
CDR3aa: CASSLGTERNTIYF
CDR3nt: TGCGCCAGCAGCTTGGGGACAGAGCGAAACACCATATATTTT

j_gene: TRBJ1-2
d_gene: TRBD1
abundance: .
v_gene: TRBV19
CDR3aa: CASSPQGAPDYYGYTF
CDR3nt: TGTGCCAGTAGTCCCCAGGGGGCACCAGATTACTATGGCTACACCTTC

j_gene: TRBJ2-5
d_gene: TRBD1
abundance: .
v_gene: TRBV7-9
CDR3aa: CASSPGTGWTQYF
CDR3nt: TGTGCCAGCAGCCCAGGGACAGGGTGGACCCAGTACTTC

j_gene: TRBJ1-5
d_gene: .
abundance: .
v_gene: TRBV28
CDR3aa: CASTPVGGLKGQPQHF
CDR3nt: TGTGCCAGCACCCCGGTGGGGGGGTTGAAGGGCCAGCCCCAGCATTTT

j_gene: TRBJ2-2
d_gene: .
abundance: .
v_gene: TRBV10-3
CDR3aa: CAISEQTGNTGELFF
CDR3nt: TGTGCCATCAGTGAGCAGACAGGTAACACCGGGGAGCTGTTTTTT

j_gene: TRBJ1-3
d_gene: TRBD1
abundance: .
v_gene: TRBV27
CDR3aa: CASSLTGGNTIYF
CDR3nt: TGTGCCAGCAGTTTGACAGGGGGAAACACCATATATTTT

j_gene: TRBJ2-7
d_gene: .
abundance: once
v_gene: TRBV6-2/TRBV6-3
CDR3aa: CASSYSAQNLISYEQYF
CDR3nt: TGTGCCAGCAGTTATAGTGCCCAAAACCTCATCTCCTACGAGCAGTACTTC

j_gene: TRBJ2-3
d_gene: .
abundance: few
v_gene: TRBV5-1
CDR3aa: CASSLVPGQGADTQYF
CDR3nt: TGCGCCAGCAGCTTGGTTCCAGGACAAGGGGCAGATACGCAGTATTTT

j_gene: TRBJ2-3
d_gene: .
abundance: .
v_gene: TRBV14
CDR3aa: CASSQTNWRTDTQYF
CDR3nt: TGTGCCAGCAGCCAGACAAACTGGCGCACAGATACGCAGTATTTT

j_gene: TRBJ1-5
d_gene: TRBD1
abundance: .
v_gene: TRBV7-9
CDR3aa: CASSLWGQGRDQPQHF
CDR3nt: TGTGCCAGCAGCTTATGGGGACAGGGGAGAGATCAGCCCCAGCATTTT

j_gene: TRBJ2-1
d_gene: .
abundance: .
v_gene: TRBV3-1/TRBV3-2
CDR3aa: CASSPLTLYNEQFF
CDR3nt: TGTGCCAGCAGCCCTTTGACACTCTACAATGAGCAGTTCTTC

j_gene: TRBJ1-2
d_gene: .
abundance: .
v_gene: TRBV19
CDR3aa: CASSSRANYGYTF
CDR3nt: TGTGCCAGTAGTTCTCGGGCTAACTATGGCTACACCTTC

j_gene: TRBJ2-5
d_gene: TRBD1
abundance: .
v_gene: TRBV28
CDR3aa: CASSFAGQGGETQYF
CDR3nt: TGTGCCAGCAGTTTTGCGGGACAGGGGGGGGAGACCCAGTACTTC

j_gene: TRBJ1-1
d_gene: .
abundance: .
v_gene: TRBV5-1
CDR3aa: CASSSNVAQVRTEAFF
CDR3nt: TGCGCCAGCAGCTCTAATGTGGCACAGGTGAGGACTGAAGCTTTCTTT

j_gene: TRBJ2-1
d_gene: TRBD2
abundance: .
v_gene: TRBV6-4
CDR3aa: CASSETSGSGHNEQFF
CDR3nt: TGTGCCAGCAGTGAGACTAGCGGGAGTGGTCACAATGAGCAGTTCTTC

j_gene: TRBJ2-1
d_gene: .
abundance: .
v_gene: TRBV7-2
CDR3aa: CASSPQGIPSSYNEQFF
CDR3nt: TGTGCCAGCAGCCCCCAGGGCATACCTAGCTCCTACAATGAGCAGTTCTTC

j_gene: TRBJ1-5
d_gene: .
abundance: .
v_gene: TRBV10-3
CDR3aa: CAIREQGTNQPQHF
CDR3nt: TGTGCCATCAGAGAGCAGGGTACCAATCAGCCCCAGCATTTT

j_gene: TRBJ2-3
d_gene: TRBD2
abundance: .
v_gene: TRBV7-3
CDR3aa: CASAGREKPDTQYF
CDR3nt: TGTGCCAGCGCGGGGCGGGAGAAGCCAGATACGCAGTATTTT